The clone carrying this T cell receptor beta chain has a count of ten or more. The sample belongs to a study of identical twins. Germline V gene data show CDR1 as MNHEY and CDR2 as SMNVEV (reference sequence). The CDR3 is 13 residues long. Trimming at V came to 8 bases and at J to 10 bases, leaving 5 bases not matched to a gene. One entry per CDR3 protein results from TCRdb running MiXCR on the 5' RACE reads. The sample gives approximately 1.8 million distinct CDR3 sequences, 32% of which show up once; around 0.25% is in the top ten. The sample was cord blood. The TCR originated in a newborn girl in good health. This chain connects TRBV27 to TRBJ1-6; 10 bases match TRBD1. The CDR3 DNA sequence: TGTGCCAGCTCCGGGACAGGGGACTCACCCCTCCACTTT. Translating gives CASSGTGDSPLHF.